The rows below give T cell receptor beta chains drawn from one sample of a study of cytomegalovirus exposure and HLA in healthy donors. Libraries were prepared by immunoSEQ multiplex PCR; TCRdb keeps only in-frame clonotypes and omits some of them. The sample contains more than 65,000 clones, around 82% of which appear only once. Sequencing was done on a sample of PBMCs. These receptors came from a man between 18 and 35 years old in good health and CMV-seronegative. The CDR3 runs from the conserved cysteine through the conserved F or W. D genes are given only for firm matches. Not all rows give a size; the values are once, few, many and, for expanded clones, a class.

V	D	J	size	CDR3	DNA
TRBV6-6	TRBD2	TRBJ2-3	.	CAGRLAGSSTDTQYF	TGTGCCGGACGTCTAGCGGGATCTAGCACAGATACGCAGTATTTT
TRBV6-5	.	TRBJ1-5	.	CASSPWGGGQPQHF	TGTGCCAGCAGCCCCTGGGGGGGAGGCCAGCCCCAGCATTTT
TRBV7-3	.	TRBJ2-7	.	CASSSTGGYEQYF	TGTGCCAGCAGTTCAACCGGTGGCTACGAGCAGTACTTC
TRBV9	TRBD1	TRBJ2-7	.	CASSVAGTGPYEQYF	TGTGCCAGCAGCGTAGCCGGGACAGGTCCCTACGAGCAGTACTTC
TRBV6-1	TRBD2	TRBJ2-3	.	CASSEGGRLDTQYF	TGTGCCAGCAGTGAGGGCGGGAGGTTGGATACGCAGTATTTT
TRBV6-5	TRBD2	TRBJ2-5	.	CASSYSRLAGGETQYF	TGTGCCAGCAGTTATTCCCGACTAGCGGGAGGAGAGACCCAGTACTTC
TRBV19	.	TRBJ2-1	.	CASGYRANEQFF	TGTGCCAGTGGGTACAGGGCAAATGAGCAGTTCTTC
TRBV10-3	.	TRBJ2-7	.	CAIRHRDRSYEQYF	TGTGCCATCAGACACAGGGACCGTTCCTACGAGCAGTACTTC
TRBV6-5	.	TRBJ1-5	few	CASWRFGSNQPQHF	TGTGCCAGCTGGCGCTTCGGGAGCAATCAGCCCCAGCATTTT
TRBV28	TRBD2	TRBJ2-7	.	CASSSAGGSYEQYF	TGTGCCAGCAGTTCAGCGGGAGGATCCTACGAGCAGTACTTC
TRBV5-1	.	TRBJ2-1	.	CASSLASRFTGSEQFF	TGCGCCAGCAGCTTGGCCTCTAGATTCACAGGGTCTGAGCAGTTCTTC
TRBV4-1	TRBD1	TRBJ2-7	.	CASSQGDLDRAGEQYF	TGCGCCAGCAGCCAAGGGGACCTGGACAGGGCGGGGGAGCAGTACTTC
TRBV19	.	TRBJ1-2	.	CASSTPGARYGYTF	TGTGCCAGTAGTACCCCAGGGGCGCGATATGGCTACACCTTC
TRBV19	TRBD1	TRBJ1-6	.	CASSPGQGGNSPLHF	TGTGCCAGTAGTCCAGGACAGGGTGGAAATTCACCCCTCCACTTT
TRBV4-2	TRBD1	TRBJ1-1	.	CASSQFGDRVTEAFF	TGTGCCAGCAGCCAATTCGGGGACAGGGTCACTGAAGCTTTCTTT
TRBV28	TRBD1	TRBJ1-5	.	CASSGDRGLNQPQHF	TGTGCCAGCAGTGGGGACAGGGGCCTCAATCAGCCCCAGCATTTT
TRBV5-1	.	TRBJ2-6	.	CASSRSGFSGANVLTF	TGCGCCAGCAGCAGGTCGGGTTTCTCTGGGGCCAACGTCCTGACTTTC
TRBV28	.	TRBJ2-6	.	CASSLGGGHGANVLTF	TGTGCCAGCAGTTTAGGAGGGGGCCATGGGGCCAACGTCCTGACTTTC
TRBV18	TRBD1	TRBJ2-5	.	CASSRPRDRDQETQYF	TGTGCCAGCTCACGTCCCCGGGACAGGGACCAAGAGACCCAGTACTTC
TRBV5-6	TRBD1	TRBJ1-2	.	CASSTGTGRSRTF	TGTGCCAGCAGCACGGGGACAGGGCGCTCTCGCACCTTC
TRBV28	TRBD1	TRBJ2-7	.	CASSFRGDRGPYEQYF	TGTGCCAGCAGTTTCAGAGGGGACAGGGGGCCCTACGAGCAGTACTTC
TRBV30	.	TRBJ1-2	.	CAITSHGYTF	TGTGCGATCACATCGCATGGCTACACCTTC
TRBV7-3	.	TRBJ2-2	.	CASIGLTANTGELFF	TGTGCCAGCATCGGACTAACGGCGAACACCGGGGAGCTGTTTTTT